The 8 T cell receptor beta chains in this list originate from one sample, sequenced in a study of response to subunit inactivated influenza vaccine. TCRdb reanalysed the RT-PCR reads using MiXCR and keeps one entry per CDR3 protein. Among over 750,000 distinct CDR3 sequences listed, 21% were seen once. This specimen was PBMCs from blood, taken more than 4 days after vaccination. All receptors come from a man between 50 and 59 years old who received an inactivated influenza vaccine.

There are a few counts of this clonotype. The CDR3 loop is CASSLERGDEQFF. CDR3 DNA: TGTGCCAGCAGCTTAGAGAGGGGCGATGAGCAGTTCTTC. The V call is TRBV7-9, the J call TRBJ2-1, with D perhaps matching TRBD1 or TRBD2 (5 bases each). Germline CDR1 SEHNR, CDR2 FQNEAQ (reference sequence). The V and J ends lost 1 base and 8 bases respectively, with 9 bases between them. CDR3 length equals 13 residues. Filled out from reference TRBV7-9 and TRBJ2-1, the complete variable domain reads DTGVSQNPRHKITKRGQNVTFRCDPISEHNRLYWYRQTLGQGPEFLTYFQNEAQLEKSRLLSDRFSAERPKGSFSTLEIQRTEQGDSAMYLCASSLERGDEQFFGPGTRLTVL.

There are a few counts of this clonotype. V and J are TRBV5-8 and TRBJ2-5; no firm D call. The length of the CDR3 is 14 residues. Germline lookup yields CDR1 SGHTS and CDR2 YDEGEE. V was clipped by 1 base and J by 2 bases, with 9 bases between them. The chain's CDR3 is CASSLTRPQETQYF. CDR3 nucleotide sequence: TGTGCCAGCAGCTTGACCAGGCCGCAAGAGACCCAGTACTTC.

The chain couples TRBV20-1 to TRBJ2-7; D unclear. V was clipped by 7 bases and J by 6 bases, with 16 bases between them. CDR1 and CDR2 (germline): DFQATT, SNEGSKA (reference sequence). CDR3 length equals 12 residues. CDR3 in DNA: TGCAGTGTCCCAAGTTCAACCGGCGAGCAGTACTTC. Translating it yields CSVPSSTGEQYF.

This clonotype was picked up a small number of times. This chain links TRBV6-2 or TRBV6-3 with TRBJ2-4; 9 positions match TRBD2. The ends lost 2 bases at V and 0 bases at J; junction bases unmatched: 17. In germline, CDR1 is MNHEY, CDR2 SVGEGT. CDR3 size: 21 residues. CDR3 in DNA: TGTGCCAGCAGTTACGCGGCCGGGCCCAGCGGGAGGACTATAGCCAAAAACATTCAGTACTTC. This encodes CASSYAAGPSGRTIAKNIQYF.

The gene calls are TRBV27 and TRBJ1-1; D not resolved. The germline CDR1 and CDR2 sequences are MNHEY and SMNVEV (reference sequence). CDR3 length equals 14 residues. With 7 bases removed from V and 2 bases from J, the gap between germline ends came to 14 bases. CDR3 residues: CASKWRPLNTEAFF. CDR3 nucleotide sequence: TGTGCCAGCAAATGGAGGCCCCTAAACACTGAAGCTTTCTTT.

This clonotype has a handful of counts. Written as DNA, the CDR3 is TGCAGTGCTAGCCCAATTGAGGACAGGAGCAATCAGCCCCAGCATTTT. This sequence encodes CSASPIEDRSNQPQHF. This chain connects TRBV20-1 to TRBJ1-5; 7 bases agree with TRBD1. CDR1 is DFQATT, CDR2 SNEGSKA, per germline (reference sequence). The CDR3 is made up of 16 amino acids. With 3 bases clipped from V and 1 base from J, the junction kept 9 bases outside the gene matches.

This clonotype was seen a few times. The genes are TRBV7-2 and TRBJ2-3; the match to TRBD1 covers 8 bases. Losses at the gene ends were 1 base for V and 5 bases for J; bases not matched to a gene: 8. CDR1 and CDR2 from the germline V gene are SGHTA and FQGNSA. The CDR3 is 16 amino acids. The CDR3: CASSLVPGGAGDTQYF. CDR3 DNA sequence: TGTGCCAGCAGCTTAGTGCCAGGGGGCGCAGGAGATACGCAGTATTTT.

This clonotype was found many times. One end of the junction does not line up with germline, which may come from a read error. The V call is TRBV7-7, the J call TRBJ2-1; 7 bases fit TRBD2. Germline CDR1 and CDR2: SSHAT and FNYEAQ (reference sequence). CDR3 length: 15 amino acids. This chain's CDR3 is CASSVMGGSYNEQFF. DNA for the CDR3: TGTGCTAGCAGCGTCATGGGGGGGTCCTACAATGAGCAGTTCTTC.